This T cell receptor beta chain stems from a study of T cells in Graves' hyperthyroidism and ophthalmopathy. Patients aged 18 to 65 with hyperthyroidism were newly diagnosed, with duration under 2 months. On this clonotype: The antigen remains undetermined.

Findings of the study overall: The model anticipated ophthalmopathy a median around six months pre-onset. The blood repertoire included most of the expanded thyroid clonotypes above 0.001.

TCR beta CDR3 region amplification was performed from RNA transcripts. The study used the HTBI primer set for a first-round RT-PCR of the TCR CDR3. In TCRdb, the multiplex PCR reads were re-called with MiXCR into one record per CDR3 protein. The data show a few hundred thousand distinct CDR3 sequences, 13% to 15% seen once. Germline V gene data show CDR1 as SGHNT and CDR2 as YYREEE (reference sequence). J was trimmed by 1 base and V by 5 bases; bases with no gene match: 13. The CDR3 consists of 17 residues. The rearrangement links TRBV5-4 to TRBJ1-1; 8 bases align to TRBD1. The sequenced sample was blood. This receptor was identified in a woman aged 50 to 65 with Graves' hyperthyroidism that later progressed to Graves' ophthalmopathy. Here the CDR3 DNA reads TGTGCCAGCAGTTCGACGACAGGGGACCCATGGAACACTGAAGCTTTCTTT. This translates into CASSSTTGDPWNTEAFF.